This T cell receptor (beta chain) was captured in a study of blood T cell repertoires in COVID-19. About the study: Both acute and convalescent COVID-19 samples were obtained from the United States, Italy and Spain.

TCRdb's copy holds only in-frame clones and misses some; the assay was immunoSEQ multiplex PCR. The table has some 76,000 clones, over 75% seen once. Germline V gene data show CDR1 as GTSNPN and CDR2 as SVGIG (reference sequence). The CDR3 has 15 residues. V was pared by 2 bases and J by 0 bases, with 14 bases between. Material for sequencing was peripheral blood. The chain links TRBV30 to TRBJ2-7; possibly TRBD2 for D (5 bases). This clonotype was sampled from a woman under 30 with acute or convalescent COVID-19. CDR3: CAWSRLGEGSYEQYF. CDR3 DNA sequence: TGTGCCTGGAGTAGGCTCGGGGAAGGCTCCTACGAGCAGTACTTC.